Reported below is one T cell receptor beta chain. Antigen: not known. This sample is part of a study of cytomegalovirus exposure and HLA in healthy donors. General observations from the study: A missense variant in DCLRE1C was later tied to TCR beta V- and J-gene trimming.

Amplification used 60 Vbeta primers and 13 Jbeta primers. Original data processing: In a later analysis, 75 million to 95 million unique TCR beta chains included roughly 11 million shared by two or more donors. Here immunoSEQ multiplex PCR was the method, and the copy in TCRdb shows in-frame clones only, minus some. V and J calls and clone size are those listed in that table; D and trimming were worked out from the DNA. The sample yields approximately 120,000 clones, roughly 82% seen once. The CDR3 is made up of 17 amino acids. V lost 1 base and J 1 base, leaving 16 bases between the germline ends. Looked up from germline, CDR1 is SGHTA and CDR2 is FQGNSA.

This chain connects TRBV7-2 to TRBJ1-1; D gene unclear. This receptor was taken from a woman aged 55-70 years in good health and CMV-seropositive. The material sequenced was PBMCs. CDR3 nucleotide sequence: TGTGCCAGCAGCTTAGTAATAGCAAGGATAAAGAACACTGAAGCTTTCTTT. It is translated as CASSLVIARIKNTEAFF.